In this sample, the clone carrying this T cell receptor beta chain turned up a few times. In the multiple sclerosis control group, patients were treatment-naive and had stable or active relapsing-remitting disease. The sample is drawn from a study of CD8 T cells in Susac syndrome. Germline V gene data show CDR1 as SGHAT and CDR2 as FQNNGV. V dropped 5 bases and J dropped 8 bases, with 10 bases sitting between them. The length of the CDR3 is 13 residues. RNA, at about 0.45 to 1 ug, was reverse transcribed with random hexamers. Multiplex PCR with immunoSEQ amplified the TCR beta CDR3 across 54 Vbeta and 13 Jbeta. Each CDR3 protein is one row after TCRdb ran MiXCR on the immunoSEQ multiplex PCR reads. The data hold approximately 200,000 distinct CDR3 sequences, with approximately 95% observed a single time.

The J gene is TRBJ1-6, the V gene TRBV11-2; a possible D gene is TRBD1 (6 bases). The receptor's source is a human donor with multiple sclerosis. Sample: CD4+ T cells from PBMCs. The CDR3 nucleotides read TGTGCCAGCAGCCCTAACAGGGATTCACCCCTCCACTTT. This gives the protein CASSPNRDSPLHF.